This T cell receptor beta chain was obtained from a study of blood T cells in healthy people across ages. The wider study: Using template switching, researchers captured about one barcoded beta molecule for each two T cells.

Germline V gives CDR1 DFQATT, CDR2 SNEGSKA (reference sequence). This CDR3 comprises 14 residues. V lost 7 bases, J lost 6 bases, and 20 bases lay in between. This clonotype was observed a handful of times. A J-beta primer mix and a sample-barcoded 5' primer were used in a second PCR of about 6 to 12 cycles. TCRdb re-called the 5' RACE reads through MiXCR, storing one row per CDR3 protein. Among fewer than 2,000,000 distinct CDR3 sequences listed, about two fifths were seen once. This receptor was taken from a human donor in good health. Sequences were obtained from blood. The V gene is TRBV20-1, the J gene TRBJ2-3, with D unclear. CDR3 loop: CSGSRILLGDTQYF. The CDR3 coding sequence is TGCAGTGGGAGCCGGATTCTCCTCGGGGATACGCAGTATTTT.